This T cell receptor beta chain was found in a study of beta chain features in type 1 diabetes. Study conclusions and caveats: Type 1 diabetes patients had VDJ junctions that carried fewer insertions and more deletions. Overrepresentation of cells with high TCR expression could result from cDNA sequencing. Across all four CD4+ subsets, people with type 1 diabetes showed modestly shorter TCRB CDR3s.

A word on this clone: Antigen: not known.

This CDR3 comprises 15 residues. Unmatched junction bases numbered 12, after V lost 10 bases and J lost 1 base. Germline V gene lookup returns CDR1 SNHLY and CDR2 FYNNEI. All of the isolated RNA was reverse transcribed, so expressed TCRB transcripts were sequenced. Here immunoSEQ multiplex PCR was the method, and the copy in TCRdb shows in-frame clones only, minus some. The table lists approximately 260,000 clones, less than 30% of them singletons. The receptor's source is a woman in her twenties or thirties with type 1 diabetes. The chain employs TRBV2 and TRBJ2-7, with 8 bases aligning to TRBD2. The sequenced material came from naive CD4+ T cells from blood. The CDR3 protein is CAIIPPSGHSYEQYF. For the CDR3, the DNA is TGTGCCATAATCCCCCCTAGCGGGCATTCCTACGAGCAGTACTTC.